These 26 T cell receptor beta chains were sequenced from one sample in a study of blood T cells in healthy people across ages (dated by TCRdb to between 2014 and 2017). Libraries came from 5' RACE. The instrument was an Illumina HiSeq 2500. A second PCR of 7 to 11 cycles was run with a J-beta primer mix and a sample-barcoded 5' primer. TCRdb redid the processing of the public reads, applying fastp at Q25 and MiXCR, and retained in-frame beta chains. Each CDR3 protein gets just one entry, which takes the most common genes and DNA from the rows behind it. The sample has 1.5 million to 2 million distinct CDR3 sequences on record, roughly 27% of them singletons. In total, the top ten clones hold around 7.7% of the sample. Sequencing used blood. The receptor set was obtained from a woman aged 25-40 years in good health.

The chain employs TRBV7-8 and TRBJ1-1; the D gene is possibly TRBD1 (6 bases). The CDR3 contains 12 residues. CDR1 is SGHVS, CDR2 FQNEAQ, per germline. Trimming left V 7 bases short and J 9 bases short, with 15 bases between. The CDR3: CASTSGGDQAFF. CDR3 DNA sequence: TGTGCCAGCACCAGCGGGGGCGATCAAGCTTTCTTT. Looking up the rest from reference TRBV7-8 and TRBJ1-1 gives the full variable domain: GAGVSQSPRYKVAKRGQDVALRCDPISGHVSLFWYQQALGQGPEFLTYFQNEAQLDKSGLPSDRFFAERPEGSVSTLKIQRTQQEDSAVYLCASTSGGDQAFFGQGTRLTVV.

This clonotype was picked up many times. The chain links TRBV5-6 to TRBJ2-3; TRBD2 matches at 12 bases. Germline V gene sequence: CDR1 SGHDT, CDR2 YYEEEE. This CDR3 comprises 16 residues. V shed 4 bases and J 6 bases; nucleotides not matched to a gene: 9. CDR3 coding DNA: TGTGCCAGCAGCCGGGGACTAGCGGGTGTGGGGGATACGCAGTATTTT. Translated, it gives CASSRGLAGVGDTQYF.

This clonotype has only a few counts. V usage is TRBV6-5 and J usage is TRBJ2-5; possible D gene TRBD2, 6 bases. Per germline, CDR1 MNHEY and CDR2 SVGAGI. The CDR3 covers 15 residues. The V gene lost 6 bases and the J gene lost 3 bases, with 17 bases spanning the gap. The CDR3 region has the DNA TGTGCCAGCAGCCGAGACCCCACGGGAGAAGAGACCCAGTACTTC. Translating it yields CASSRDPTGEETQYF.

On this clonotype: One end of the junction does not line up with germline, which may come from a read error. The chain is built from TRBV6-5 and TRBJ2-5, with 8 bases fitting TRBD2. Germline CDR1 MNHEY, CDR2 SVGAGI. The CDR3 totals 16 residues. In DNA form, the CDR3 reads TGTGTCAGCAGTTACGCGGGGGGAGGAGGGCAAGAGACCCAGTACTTC. Residues: CVSSYAGGGGQETQYF.

The rearrangement joins TRBV15 to TRBJ1-2; TRBD1 is a possible D gene (5 bases). Trimming removed 5 bases from V and 6 bases from J, with 16 bases in between. Germline loops: CDR1 LNHNV, CDR2 YYDKDF (reference sequence). The CDR3 runs to 14 residues. In DNA, the CDR3 is TGTGCCACCAGCGGTCACGGGGGGTGGGATGGCTACACCTTC. Translated: CATSGHGGWDGYTF.

The chain employs TRBV6-4 and TRBJ2-3; the D is unclear. V was clipped by 3 bases and J by 0 bases, with 13 bases between them. The length of the CDR3 is 16 residues. Germline lookup yields CDR1 MRHNA and CDR2 SNTAGT. As DNA, the CDR3 is TGTGCCAGCAGTGATGCTTGGGGTGCTAGCACAGATACGCAGTATTTT. Protein: CASSDAWGASTDTQYF.

The V gene is TRBV9, the J gene TRBJ2-3; 14 bases are a match to TRBD2. The CDR3 runs to 18 residues. Germline loops: CDR1 SGDLS, CDR2 YYNGEE. With 3 bases clipped from V and 2 bases from J, the junction kept 8 bases outside the gene matches. CDR3 sequence (DNA): TGTGCCAGCAGCGCGAATTTGGGACTAGCGGGGGACACAGATACGCAGTATTTT. It codes for CASSANLGLAGDTDTQYF.

This chain joins TRBV19 and TRBJ2-3; D ambiguous. The germline gives CDR1 LNHDA, CDR2 SQIVND (reference sequence). The CDR3 extends over 11 amino acids. Between the trimmed V and J ends, which lost 3 bases and 5 bases, there was a span of 3 bases. The chain's CDR3 is CASSIQDTQYF. CDR3 DNA sequence: TGTGCCAGTAGTATCCAAGATACGCAGTATTTT. Together with reference TRBV19 and TRBJ2-3, the CDR3 gives the full variable domain: DGGITQSPKYLFRKEGQNVTLSCEQNLNHDAMYWYRQDPGQGLRLIYYSQIVNDFQKGDIAEGYSVSREKKESFPLTVTSAQKNPTAFYLCASSIQDTQYFGPGTRLTVL.

A remark on this clonotype: One end of the junction is discordant with germline, which a read error may explain. In nucleotides, the CDR3 is TGTGCCAGCAGTTACTCGAAGGGAGGGGCTAACACCGGGGATCTGTTTTTT. Its protein is CASSYSKGGANTGDLFF. The genes are TRBV6-6 and TRBJ2-2; 7 bases are a match to TRBD2. The CDR3 covers 17 residues. Germline-derived CDR1 and CDR2 are MNHNY and SVGAGI (reference sequence).

In DNA, the CDR3 is TGTGCCAGCAGCGGGGAGGGGTGGGCCGGGTCCGGGTTCTTC. Translation gives CASSGEGWAGSGFF. The chain combines TRBV5-5 with TRBJ2-1; 7 nucleotides match TRBD2. Germline CDR1 is SGHKS and CDR2 is YYEKEE (reference sequence). Trimming removed 4 bases from V and 15 bases from J; junction bases left unmatched: 16. The CDR3 length is 14 residues.

This clonotype was observed a handful of times. The rearrangement joins TRBV20-1 to TRBJ2-2; 10 bases line up with TRBD2. The CDR3 spans 17 residues. Trimming took 5 bases from V and 4 from J; bases not matched to a gene: 13. Germline lookup yields CDR1 DFQATT and CDR2 SNEGSKA (reference sequence). The CDR3 nucleotides read TGCAGTGCTTTTCCCGGGCTAGCGGGAGCGCGCACCGGGGAGCTGTTTTTT. It codes for CSAFPGLAGARTGELFF.

To note about this clonotype: Since a much larger clone is just one base distant, this may be a read error. The gene calls are TRBV4-1 and TRBJ2-1, with D hard to call. Matching the DNA end better, TRBJ2-7 makes the J call doubtful. This CDR3 contains 16 residues. Germline values: CDR1 MGHRA, CDR2 YSYEKL. The CDR3 coding sequence is TGCGCCAGCAGCCAAGTCCGTGTCGGTGGGTCCCACGAGCAGTACTTC. This codes for CASSQVRVGGSHEQYF.

This rearrangement joins TRBV7-2 to TRBJ2-2, with TRBD2 matching 12 bases. With V trimmed by 5 bases and J by 5 bases, 9 bases remained unmatched. The CDR3 consists of 17 residues. Per germline, CDR1 SGHTA and CDR2 FQGNSA. The CDR3 loop reads CASSPRLAGAGTGELFF. In nucleotides, the CDR3 is TGTGCCAGCAGCCCGAGACTAGCGGGAGCAGGGACCGGGGAGCTGTTTTTT.

The table lists this clonotype with many counts. The V gene is TRBV29-1, the J gene TRBJ1-2; D gene unclear. CDR1 SQVTM and CDR2 ANQGSEA come from the germline V gene. V was pared by 3 bases and J by 2 bases, with 19 bases between. The CDR3 consists of 16 residues. Here the CDR3 reads CSVDINKADLNYGYTF. DNA of the CDR3: TGCAGCGTTGATATAAACAAGGCAGACCTCAACTATGGCTACACCTTC.

Ten or more counts support this clonotype. The genes are TRBV16 and TRBJ1-2; no firm D call. V was shortened by 0 bases and J by 6 bases, with 5 bases between the two germline ends. The CDR3 is 12 amino acids. Per germline, CDR1 KGHSY and CDR2 FQNENV. In DNA form, the CDR3 reads TGTGCCAGCAGCCAATCGGCGGATGGCTACACCTTC. Amino acids: CASSQSADGYTF.

This clonotype appeared many times. The chain couples TRBV20-1 to TRBJ2-1; 13 nucleotides align to TRBD2. In germline, CDR1 is DFQATT, CDR2 SNEGSKA (reference sequence). V shed 6 bases, J shed 4 bases, and the junction held 6 bases outside the gene matches. The CDR3 consists of 15 residues. This CDR3 reads CSAPLLAGGYNEQFF. In nucleotides, the CDR3 is TGCAGTGCCCCCTTACTAGCGGGGGGGTACAATGAGCAGTTCTTC.

The chain uses TRBV12-3 or TRBV12-4 and TRBJ1-1, with TRBD1 as a possible D gene (5 bases). The CDR3 is 16 amino acids. Trimming pared 7 bases from V and 0 bases from J, leaving 18 bases between. The CDR3 protein is CASITALGTMNTEAFF. CDR3 nucleotides: TGTGCCAGCATCACTGCCCTGGGGACCATGAACACTGAAGCTTTCTTT.

V gene TRBV29-1 combines with J gene TRBJ2-7; 12 bases are a match to TRBD2. The germline V gene has CDR1 SQVTM and CDR2 ANQGSEA. The V gene end was trimmed by 4 bases and the J gene end by 7 bases; junction bases not matched to a gene: 8. The CDR3 loop spans 14 amino acids. CDR3 sequence (DNA): TGCAGCGTTGCAGCTAGCGGGAGGGGTAATGAGCAGTACTTC. Translation gives CSVAASGRGNEQYF.

The chain joins TRBV28 to TRBJ1-2; TRBD1 matches 8 bases. J lost 6 bases, V lost 6 bases, and 12 bases had no gene match. The germline CDR1 and CDR2 sequences are MDHEN and SYDVKM. The CDR3 runs to 15 residues. The chain's CDR3 is CASRPSTGANNGYTF. The CDR3 DNA follows: TGTGCCAGCAGGCCCTCGACAGGGGCCAACAATGGCTACACCTTC.

The chain recombines TRBV7-2 with TRBJ1-1; D remains unclear. This CDR3 region has 13 residues. Trimming left V 4 bases short and J 4 bases short, with 10 bases between. Germline V CDR1 and CDR2: SGHTA, FQGNSA. DNA of the CDR3: TGTGCCAGCAGCTCCGCCTGGAGCACTGAAGCTTTCTTT. It yields the protein CASSSAWSTEAFF.

This clonotype was detected many times. J is TRBJ2-7 and V is TRBV10-3; perhaps D is TRBD1 or TRBD2 (5 bases each). Germline V gene sequence: CDR1 ENHRY, CDR2 SYGVKD. Trimming shortened V by 7 bases and J by 0 bases, and 16 bases separated the two germline ends. The CDR3 contains 15 residues. DNA for the CDR3: TGTGCCATCATACCCGGGGTGGGGGACTCCTACGAGCAGTACTTC. This codes for CAIIPGVGDSYEQYF.

This clonotype showed up just a few times. The J gene is TRBJ2-5, the V gene TRBV29-1, with TRBD1 identical over 7 bases. Unmatched junction bases numbered 6, after V lost 1 base and J lost 1 base. CDR1 is SQVTM, CDR2 ANQGSEA, per germline. The CDR3 loop spans 15 amino acids. CDR3 protein: CSVEGWTGLQETQYF. The CDR3 region has the DNA TGCAGCGTTGAAGGCTGGACAGGACTCCAAGAGACCCAGTACTTC.

The J gene is TRBJ1-2, the V gene TRBV4-1, with 7 bases aligning to TRBD1. With V trimmed by 5 bases and J by 7 bases, 4 bases remained unmatched. There are 12 residues in the CDR3. Germline values: CDR1 MGHRA, CDR2 YSYEKL. CDR3 nucleotide sequence: TGCGCCAGCAGCGGTAACAGGGGTGGCTACACCTTC. It specifies CASSGNRGGYTF.

This clonotype was detected many times. V is TRBV28 and J is TRBJ1-4; TRBD1 matches at 9 bases. The junction had 5 bases not matched to a gene; V was cut back by 4 bases and J by 5 bases. Germline V gives CDR1 MDHEN, CDR2 SYDVKM. The CDR3 has 15 amino acids. The CDR3 sequence is CASSSSGTGNEKLFF. In DNA, the CDR3 is TGTGCCAGCAGTTCCTCCGGGACAGGGAATGAAAAACTGTTTTTT.

This clonotype was counted a few times. V gene TRBV29-1 combines with J gene TRBJ2-3; possibly TRBD2 for D (6 bases). Trimming removed 6 bases at V and 3 bases at J, with 19 bases between. Germline lookup yields CDR1 SQVTM and CDR2 ANQGSEA. This CDR3 has 15 residues. This CDR3 reads CSVDAAGGATDTQYF. The CDR3 nucleotides are TGCAGCGTCGATGCGGCCGGGGGTGCAACAGATACGCAGTATTTT.

The chain joins TRBV24-1 to TRBJ1-5; 9 nucleotides agree with TRBD1. The CDR3 runs to 14 residues. Germline-derived CDR1 and CDR2 are KGHDR and SFDVKD. The J segment lost 3 bases and the V segment lost 7 bases, leaving 3 bases of the junction unmatched. CDR3 amino acids: CATRGTGPNQPQHF. The DNA for the CDR3 is TGTGCCACCAGGGGGACAGGGCCCAATCAGCCCCAGCATTTT.